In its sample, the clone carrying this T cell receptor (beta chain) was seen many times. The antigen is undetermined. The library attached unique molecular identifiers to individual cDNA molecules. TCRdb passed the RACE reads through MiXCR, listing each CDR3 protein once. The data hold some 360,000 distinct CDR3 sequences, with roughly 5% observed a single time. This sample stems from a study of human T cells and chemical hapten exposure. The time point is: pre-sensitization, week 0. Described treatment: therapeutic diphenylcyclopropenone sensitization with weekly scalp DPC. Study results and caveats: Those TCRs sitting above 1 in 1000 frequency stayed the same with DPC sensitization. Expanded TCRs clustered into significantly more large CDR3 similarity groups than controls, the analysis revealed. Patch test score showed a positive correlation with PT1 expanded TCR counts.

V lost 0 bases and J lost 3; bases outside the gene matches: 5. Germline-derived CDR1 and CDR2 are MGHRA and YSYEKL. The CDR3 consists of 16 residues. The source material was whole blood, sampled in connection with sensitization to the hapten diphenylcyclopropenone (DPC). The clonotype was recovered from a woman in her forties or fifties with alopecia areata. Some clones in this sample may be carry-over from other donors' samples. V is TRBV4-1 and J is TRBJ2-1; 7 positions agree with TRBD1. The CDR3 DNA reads TGCGCCAGCAGCCAAGAAGAGGGGGCCTTCTACAATGAGCAGTTCTTC. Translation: CASSQEEGAFYNEQFF.